Listed below are T cell receptor beta chains from one sample, sequenced in a study of cytomegalovirus exposure and HLA in healthy donors. Some clones are missing from TCRdb's copy, which holds only in-frame ones; the method was immunoSEQ multiplex PCR. The table has about 170,000 clones, around 76% seen once. Sequencing used PBMCs. Every receptor here comes from a man aged 40-49 years in good health and CMV-seropositive. Both conserved end residues are part of each CDR3. Fields, in order: clone size, V gene, J gene, D gene, CDR3 protein, CDR3 DNA. D genes are given only for firm matches. Some rows mark clone size as missing; the rest say once, few, many or name a class of expanded clone.

-	TRBV11-2	TRBJ1-2	-	CASSSYREGYYGYTF	TGTGCCAGCAGCTCGTACAGGGAGGGGTACTATGGCTACACCTTC
-	TRBV28	TRBJ1-1	-	CASGTMNTEAFF	TGTGCCAGCGGGACTATGAACACTGAAGCTTTCTTT
-	TRBV5-1	TRBJ2-1	TRBD2	CASSILAGGYNEQFF	TGCGCCAGCAGCATATTAGCGGGGGGATACAATGAGCAGTTCTTC
-	TRBV5-5	TRBJ2-7	TRBD1	CASSTWDRGHEQYF	TGTGCCAGCAGCACTTGGGACAGGGGCCACGAGCAGTACTTC
once	TRBV19	TRBJ2-1	-	CASSIAEDEQFF	TGTGCCAGTAGTATAGCTGAGGATGAGCAGTTCTTC
-	TRBV6-1	TRBJ1-1	TRBD1	CASSGQGRPEAFF	TGTGCCAGCAGCGGACAGGGGCGTCCTGAAGCTTTCTTT
-	TRBV5-6	TRBJ2-7	TRBD1	CASSFSGQAQIYEQYF	TGTGCCAGCAGCTTCTCGGGACAGGCCCAAATCTACGAGCAGTACTTC
few	TRBV5-1	TRBJ1-1	-	CASSPGLVNTEAFF	TGCGCCAGCAGCCCCGGTTTGGTGAACACTGAAGCTTTCTTT
-	TRBV28	TRBJ1-1	TRBD1	CASRDRAEAFF	TGTGCCAGCAGAGACAGGGCGGAAGCTTTCTTT
-	TRBV9	TRBJ2-7	-	CASSDSNEQYF	TGTGCCAGCAGCGATTCCAACGAGCAGTACTTC
-	TRBV27	TRBJ1-1	TRBD1	CASRMTGRTEAFF	TGTGCCAGCAGGATGACAGGGCGGACTGAAGCTTTCTTT
-	TRBV7-9	TRBJ2-5	-	CASSPVETQYF	TGTGCCAGCAGCCCCGTGGAGACCCAGTACTTC
-	TRBV11-3	TRBJ2-3	TRBD2	CASSLVSGGPDTQYF	TGTGCCAGCAGCTTAGTGAGCGGGGGGCCAGATACGCAGTATTTT
-	TRBV19	TRBJ1-5	-	CASMSRAVNQPQHF	TGTGCCAGTATGAGCAGGGCAGTGAATCAGCCCCAGCATTTT
-	TRBV4-3	TRBJ2-7	TRBD2	CASSQLAGRNEQYF	TGCGCCAGCAGCCAGCTAGCGGGGAGAAACGAGCAGTACTTC
-	TRBV4-2	TRBJ1-1	TRBD1	CASSHLTAGGADTEAFF	TGTGCCAGCAGCCACCTCACGGCAGGGGGCGCGGACACTGAAGCTTTCTTT
few	TRBV7-9	TRBJ1-1	-	CASSPTSTGLRTEAFF	TGTGCCAGCAGCCCCACCTCGACAGGACTCAGGACTGAAGCTTTCTTT
-	TRBV7-9	TRBJ2-5	TRBD2	CASSLASLAGGETQYF	TGTGCCAGCAGCTTAGCGTCGCTAGCGGGGGGGGAGACCCAGTACTTC
-	TRBV14	TRBJ2-2	TRBD2	CASSQDGGGVDGELFF	TGTGCCAGCAGCCAAGATGGCGGGGGAGTAGACGGGGAGCTGTTTTTT
few	TRBV5-1	TRBJ1-4	TRBD1	CASSLGGTGNEKLFF	TGCGCCAGCAGCTTGGGCGGGACAGGCAATGAAAAACTGTTTTTT
-	TRBV7-6	TRBJ2-3	TRBD2	CASSLPPAFSGGAGDTQYF	TGTGCCAGCAGCTTACCCCCGGCCTTTAGCGGGGGGGCAGGAGATACGCAGTATTTT
-	TRBV21-1	TRBJ1-5	-	CASNPGQYSNQPQHF	TGTGCCAGCAACCCGGGACAATATAGCAATCAGCCCCAGCATTTT
-	TRBV7-2	TRBJ1-6	-	CASSLERRGSPLHF	TGTGCCAGCAGCTTAGAGAGGAGGGGCTCACCCCTCCACTTT
-	TRBV6-1	TRBJ2-3	-	CASSVQGPHTDTQYF	TGTGCCAGCAGTGTGCAGGGGCCACACACAGATACGCAGTATTTT
-	TRBV7-9	TRBJ2-5	-	CAVLGGFGEETQYF	TGTGCCGTCCTGGGGGGTTTCGGGGAAGAGACCCAGTACTTC
few	TRBV5-6	TRBJ1-2	TRBD1	CASSLAPGQGPGGYTF	TGTGCCAGCAGCTTGGCCCCGGGACAGGGGCCTGGTGGCTACACCTTC
-	TRBV6-4	TRBJ1-6	-	CASSDASRGSPLHF	TGTGCCAGCAGTGACGCCTCACGGGGTTCACCCCTCCACTTT
-	TRBV7-9	TRBJ2-2	-	CASSLAFSTGELFF	TGTGCCAGCAGCTTAGCCTTCAGCACCGGGGAGCTGTTTTTT
-	TRBV11-2	TRBJ2-1	-	CASSSDRNNEQFF	TGTGCCAGCAGCTCCGACAGGAACAATGAGCAGTTCTTC
-	TRBV27	TRBJ2-1	-	CASSFPQNNEQFF	TGTGCCAGCAGTTTTCCACAGAACAATGAGCAGTTCTTC
-	TRBV7-9	TRBJ1-5	TRBD1	CASSPGTGSNQPQHF	TGTGCCAGCAGCCCAGGGACAGGTAGCAATCAGCCCCAGCATTTT
-	TRBV7-2	TRBJ2-7	-	CASSTRHLTYEQYF	TGTGCCAGCAGCACCAGACACCTGACCTACGAGCAGTACTTC
-	TRBV4-3	TRBJ2-7	TRBD1	CASSQVARTGNLYEQYF	TGCGCCAGCAGCCAAGTGGCACGGACAGGCAATCTTTACGAGCAGTACTTC
-	TRBV11-2	TRBJ2-4	TRBD1	CASSSGTGGNIQYF	TGTGCCAGCAGCTCCGGGACAGGGGGAAACATTCAGTACTTC
-	TRBV9	TRBJ1-4	-	CASSVGGGMDEKLFF	TGTGCCAGCAGCGTAGGCGGGGGAATGGATGAAAAACTGTTTTTT
-	TRBV5-5	TRBJ2-7	TRBD1	CASSPGDRGHYEQYF	TGTGCCAGCAGCCCCGGGGACAGGGGGCACTACGAGCAGTACTTC
-	TRBV7-8	TRBJ1-4	-	CASGLWDEKLFF	TGTGCCTCGGGGTTGTGGGATGAAAAACTGTTTTTT
-	TRBV5-1	TRBJ1-2	TRBD1	CASSVGQGYGYTF	TGCGCCAGCAGCGTGGGACAGGGCTATGGCTACACCTTC
-	TRBV30	TRBJ2-7	TRBD2	CACNGLAAYEQYF	TGTGCCTGTAATGGACTAGCGGCCTACGAGCAGTACTTC
-	TRBV6-5	TRBJ1-5	-	CASRLQGLGQPQHF	TGTGCCAGCAGACTTCAGGGTCTGGGTCAGCCCCAGCATTTT
once	TRBV6-5	TRBJ1-1	TRBD1	CASSQPGQGSSEAFF	TGTGCCAGCAGTCAACCTGGACAGGGTAGCTCTGAAGCTTTCTTT
-	TRBV18	TRBJ1-1	-	CASSPDVGGQAFF	TGTGCCAGCTCACCCGACGTGGGGGGACAAGCTTTCTTT
-	TRBV9	TRBJ2-7	-	CASSVTWDTSYEQYF	TGTGCCAGCAGCGTCACCTGGGACACGTCCTACGAGCAGTACTTC
-	TRBV7-2	TRBJ2-5	TRBD2	CASSLDGTSGGASVETQYF	TGTGCCAGCAGCTTAGATGGGACTAGCGGGGGGGCCTCGGTAGAGACCCAGTACTTC
-	TRBV4-1	TRBJ1-1	TRBD1	CASSQDRDTEAFF	TGCGCCAGCAGCCAGGACAGGGACACTGAAGCTTTCTTT
-	TRBV29-1	TRBJ1-4	TRBD1	CSVNTGGGEKLFF	TGCAGCGTTAATACAGGGGGAGGTGAAAAACTGTTTTTT
-	TRBV9	TRBJ2-7	TRBD2	CASSPLAGGPGEQYF	TGTGCCAGCAGCCCACTAGCGGGGGGGCCTGGCGAGCAGTACTTC
-	TRBV11-1	TRBJ1-2	TRBD1	CASSLRAGGGYTF	TGTGCCAGCAGCTTAAGGGCAGGGGGAGGCTACACCTTC
-	TRBV10-1	TRBJ2-7	-	CASSDGNTNF	TGCGCCAGCAGTGACGGGAACACGAACTTC
once	TRBV6-5	TRBJ1-2	TRBD1	CASKDRANYGYTF	TGTGCCAGCAAGGACAGGGCTAACTATGGCTACACCTTC
-	TRBV2	TRBJ2-4	-	CASTPGQGKNIQYF	TGTGCCAGCACCCCCGGGCAGGGGAAAAACATTCAGTACTTC
-	TRBV7-8	TRBJ1-4	-	CASSLDPGLANEKLFF	TGTGCCAGCAGCTTAGACCCGGGACTCGCCAATGAAAAACTGTTTTTT
-	TRBV6-6	TRBJ1-1	-	CASSPGGMNTEAFF	TGTGCCAGCAGTCCGGGGGGGATGAACACTGAAGCTTTCTTT
-	TRBV2	TRBJ2-4	-	CASKGSGAKNIQYF	TGTGCCAGCAAAGGGAGCGGGGCCAAAAACATTCAGTACTTC
-	TRBV19	TRBJ2-1	TRBD1	CASSIPTGKVNEQFF	TGTGCCAGTAGTATACCGACAGGGAAGGTCAATGAGCAGTTCTTC
-	TRBV11-3	TRBJ2-2	TRBD2	CASSLGSGGPVGELFF	TGTGCCAGCAGCTTAGGTAGCGGGGGGCCGGTCGGGGAGCTGTTTTTT
-	TRBV10-3	TRBJ2-7	-	CAISPEYEQYF	TGTGCCATCAGTCCAGAATACGAGCAGTACTTC
few	TRBV7-8	TRBJ2-1	TRBD2	CASSHGLAGYNEQFF	TGTGCCAGCAGTCACGGACTAGCGGGGTACAATGAGCAGTTCTTC